This entry is about one T cell receptor beta chain. The antigen is unknown. In germline, CDR1 is SGHTA, CDR2 FQGTGA. V was clipped by 5 bases and J by 6 bases; unmatched bases: 7. The CDR3 runs to 15 residues. 5'RACE primed at constant segments yielded TCR alpha and TCR beta cDNA libraries bearing sample barcodes and UMIs. TCRdb ran MiXCR on the 5' RACE reads and lists one entry per CDR3 protein. The sample carries about 560,000 distinct CDR3 sequences, about 22% recorded once. The sample comes from a study of T-cell memory formation after mild COVID-19. Overall study: Largely donor-specific sequence clusters came from a couple of donors.

Study-wide results and caveats: The study detected some responding clones in pre-infection memory, suggesting cross-reactive memory joined.

The V gene is TRBV7-3, the J gene TRBJ2-3; 11 bases line up with TRBD2. Sequencing used PBMCs or a T cell subset sorted from them (not recorded which). This TCR was sampled from an adult woman who had mild COVID-19 (a few samples of this study predate the infection). Cell type and time point are not known. The CDR3 DNA reads TGTGCCAGCAGCCTAGCGGGGGGCCTTTTGGATACGCAGTATTTT. Translated, it gives CASSLAGGLLDTQYF.